These 15 T cell receptor beta chains were all obtained from the same sample, sequenced in a study of T cell repertoires in cytomegalovirus infection. Each CDR3 protein gets one entry after TCRdb re-called the reads with MiXCR. This table holds 450,000 to 650,000 distinct CDR3 sequences, approximately 25% found once. The sequenced sample was PBMCs. The receptors were sampled from a human donor in good health (CMV status not recorded). Some clones in this sample may be carry-over from other donors' samples.

The chain employs TRBV12-3 or TRBV12-4 and TRBJ2-5, with 7 bases lining up with TRBD1. J was trimmed by 2 bases and V by 1 base; bases with no gene match: 10. The CDR3 consists of 17 residues. CDR3 loop: CASSLGVTGKDQETQYF. For the CDR3, the DNA is TGTGCCAGCAGTTTAGGGGTGACAGGGAAGGATCAAGAGACCCAGTACTTC.

This chain joins TRBV7-2 and TRBJ2-1, with 8 bases identical to TRBD2. CDR3 length: 15 residues. J gave up 4 bases and V 5 bases, and 7 bases lay outside the gene matches. Looked up from germline, CDR1 is SGHTA and CDR2 is FQGNSA. The CDR3 reads CASSSSGTKYNEQFF. CDR3 coding DNA: TGTGCCAGCAGCAGTAGCGGGACAAAATACAATGAGCAGTTCTTC.

This chain connects TRBV10-3 to TRBJ2-5; 10 bases line up with TRBD1. This CDR3 region has 14 residues. The J segment lost 5 bases and the V segment lost 6 bases, leaving 6 bases of the junction unmatched. Germline CDR1 and CDR2: ENHRY and SYGVKD. This CDR3 is CAIRRRGQGETQYF. In nucleotides, the CDR3 is TGTGCCATCAGGCGAAGGGGACAGGGGGAGACCCAGTACTTC.

The V gene is TRBV14, the J gene TRBJ2-1; TRBD1 aligns across 7 bases. The CDR3 sequence is 16 residues long. From germline, CDR1 is SGHDN and CDR2 FVKESK. The junction had 8 bases not matched to a gene; V was cut back by 2 bases and J by 4 bases. The CDR3 sequence is CASSQRPDREYNEQFF. CDR3 bases: TGTGCCAGCAGCCAAAGGCCCGACAGGGAATACAATGAGCAGTTCTTC.

CDR3 DNA sequence: TGTGCCAGCAGTTACTCGAAAGTTGCTACCACCACAGATACGCAGTATTTT. It encodes CASSYSKVATTTDTQYF. The V and J genes are TRBV6-2 or TRBV6-3 and TRBJ2-3, with unresolved D. The CDR3 spans 17 residues. V was cut by 0 bases and J by 2 bases, with 15 bases left in between. Germline CDR1 reads MNHEY; CDR2 reads SVGEGT.

The V call is TRBV7-2, the J call TRBJ2-7; D ambiguous. V lost 5 bases and J 5 bases, leaving 19 bases between the germline ends. Germline V lookup: CDR1 SGHTA, CDR2 FQGNSA. CDR3 length: 15 residues. CDR3 bases: TGTGCCAGCAGCCAGACGACTCCTATCTTCCACGAGCAGTACTTC. Protein sequence: CASSQTTPIFHEQYF.

The gene calls are TRBV11-2 and TRBJ2-7; tentative D call: TRBD1 (6 bases). This CDR3 is built from 17 residues. Trimming pared 5 bases from V and 5 bases from J, leaving 25 bases between. CDR1 is SGHAT and CDR2 is FQNNGV in the germline V gene. CDR3 residues: CASSDTGWLALTHEQYV. CDR3 nucleotides: TGTGCCAGCAGCGACACAGGGTGGCTAGCTTTGACCCACGAGCAGTACGTC.

The V and J genes are TRBV7-9 and TRBJ2-7; 8 bases match TRBD1. The CDR3 is made up of 14 amino acids. J was trimmed by 6 bases and V by 5 bases; bases with no gene match: 9. The germline V gene encodes CDR1 SEHNR and CDR2 FQNEAQ (reference sequence). CDR3 coding DNA: TGTGCCAGCAGCGTTCCCACAGGGGGTAGCGAGCAGTACGTC. Translating gives CASSVPTGGSEQYV.

This clonotype was recorded a few times. The chain employs TRBV7-3 and TRBJ2-5; no definite D call. Deletions cut 2 bases from V and 1 base from J, with 14 bases between. The length of the CDR3 is 16 residues. CDR1 is SGHTA and CDR2 is FQGTGA in the germline V gene. The CDR3 loop reads CASSLLGSSGQETQYF. The CDR3, as DNA: TGTGCCAGCAGCTTATTAGGCTCATCCGGCCAAGAGACCCAGTACTTC.

The CDR3 loop is CASSRSGGYYGYTF. As DNA, the CDR3 is TGTGCCAGCAGTCGCTCGGGTGGCTACTATGGCTACACCTTC. The rearrangement uses TRBV6-5 and TRBJ1-2, with D hard to call. Trimming cost V 5 bases and J 3 bases, with 13 bases left between them. Looked up from germline, CDR1 is MNHEY and CDR2 is SVGAGI. The CDR3 length is 14 residues.

This clonotype was picked up a small number of times. V is TRBV7-8 and J is TRBJ2-7; 7 bases line up with TRBD2. This CDR3 is built from 15 residues. The germline gives CDR1 SGHVS, CDR2 FQNEAQ. Trimming cost V 2 bases and J 5 bases; bases outside gene matches: 9. The CDR3 loop reads CASSLFGGSVNEQYF. CDR3 DNA sequence: TGTGCCAGCAGCTTATTCGGCGGGAGTGTCAACGAGCAGTACTTC.

J is TRBJ2-7 and V is TRBV20-1, with D perhaps TRBD1 (5 bases). V shed 5 bases and J shed 0 bases, with 11 bases lying between them. CDR3 length: 13 residues. CDR1 is DFQATT and CDR2 is SNEGSKA in the germline V gene (reference sequence). DNA of the CDR3: TGCAGTGCTCCTGGACAAGACTCCTACGAGCAGTACTTC. Its protein is CSAPGQDSYEQYF.

This clonotype has a handful of counts. The genes are TRBV29-1 and TRBJ1-1, with D uncertain. The CDR3 is 13 residues long. Germline values: CDR1 SQVTM, CDR2 ANQGSEA. V shed 4 bases and J shed 2 bases, with 11 bases lying between them. The CDR3 nucleotides read TGCAGCGTTGCACGTCAGCTAAACACTGAAGCTTTCTTT. This encodes CSVARQLNTEAFF.

V and J are TRBV20-1 and TRBJ2-5; maybe TRBD1 (6 bases). Trimming took 0 bases from V and 4 from J, leaving 15 bases between them. The CDR3 extends over 15 amino acids. The germline V gene encodes CDR1 DFQATT and CDR2 SNEGSKA (reference sequence). The CDR3 coding sequence is TGCAGTGCTAGAGATCGTCTCGTCAGGGGAGAGACCCAGTACTTC. This codes for CSARDRLVRGETQYF.

The V and J genes are TRBV28 and TRBJ1-5, with D unclear. The germline V gene encodes CDR1 MDHEN and CDR2 SYDVKM. The CDR3 covers 15 residues. Trimming pared 6 bases from V and 4 bases from J, leaving 16 bases between. Here the CDR3 DNA reads TGTGCCAGCAGAACCGTCTTGCTTGGGAATCAGCCCCAGCATTTT. Translation gives CASRTVLLGNQPQHF. Using reference TRBV28 and TRBJ1-5 for the parts outside the CDR3, the full variable domain is DVKVTQSSRYLVKRTGEKVFLECVQDMDHENMFWYRQDPGLGLRLIYFSYDVKMKEKGDIPEGYSVSREKKERFSLILESASTNQTSMYLCASRTVLLGNQPQHFGDGTRLSIL.